This passage covers 12 T cell receptor beta chains from one sample sequenced in a study of blood T cell repertoires in COVID-19. TCRdb's table, derived via immunoSEQ multiplex PCR, lists solely in-frame clones and lacks some. Of 350,000 to 400,000 clones listed, roughly 90% were seen once; the top ten hold about 0.78%. The sample consisted of PBMCs or T cells enriched from blood (not recorded which). Receptors were obtained from a middle-aged woman who had been exposed to COVID-19.

This clone was found a few times. The rearrangement uses TRBV19 and TRBJ2-2; 7 bases fit TRBD1. J was trimmed by 2 bases and V by 7 bases; bases with no gene match: 7. CDR1 is LNHDA and CDR2 is SQIVND in the germline V gene (reference sequence). The CDR3 runs 15 residues. The CDR3 bases are TGTGCCAGTACCCCGGGACAGATAAACACCGGGGAGCTGTTTTTT. Its protein is CASTPGQINTGELFF.

V is TRBV15 and J is TRBJ2-7; D possibly corresponds to TRBD2 (5 bases). The V end lost 0 bases, the J end lost 4 bases, and 13 bases lay between the germline ends. Looked up from germline, CDR1 is LNHNV and CDR2 is YYDKDF (reference sequence). The CDR3 runs 15 residues. The CDR3: CATSRDVGSGYEQYF. Written as DNA, the CDR3 is TGTGCCACCAGCAGAGATGTGGGATCGGGGTACGAGCAGTACTTC.

The chain couples TRBV3-1 (or the pseudogene TRBV3-2) to TRBJ2-7; the match to TRBD2 covers 8 bases. Germline CDR1 is LGHDT and CDR2 is YNNKEL (reference sequence). The CDR3 consists of 12 residues. Trimming at V came to 7 bases and at J to 5 bases, leaving 4 bases not matched to a gene. CDR3 coding DNA: TGTGCCAGCAAAGCGGGAGCGGACGAGCAGTACTTC. Its translation is CASKAGADEQYF.

There are a few counts of this clone. The V and J genes are TRBV10-2 and TRBJ1-5, with D possibly being TRBD1 (5 bases). In germline, CDR1 is WSHSY, CDR2 SAAADI. V lost 3 bases, J lost 7 bases, and 10 bases lay in between. The CDR3 loop spans 13 amino acids. As DNA, the CDR3 is TGCGCCAGCAGTGAATTCCAGGGACAGCCCCAGCATTTT. Amino acid sequence: CASSEFQGQPQHF.

The chain recombines TRBV7-2 with TRBJ1-1, with D possibly TRBD1 on 5 matching bases. The germline V gene has CDR1 SGHTA and CDR2 FQGNSA. V lost 1 base to trimming and J lost 5 bases, with 8 bases between them. The CDR3 runs to 13 residues. The CDR3 nucleotides are TGTGCCAGCAGCTTAGACAGGCAGACTGAAGCTTTCTTT. Amino acids: CASSLDRQTEAFF. The full variable domain, in which reference TRBV7-2 and TRBJ1-1 provide the parts outside the CDR3, is GAGVSQSPSNKVTEKGKDVELRCDPISGHTALYWYRQSLGQGLEFLIYFQGNSAPDKSGLPSDRFSAERTGGSVSTLTIQRTQQEDSAVYLCASSLDRQTEAFFGQGTRLTVV.

In this sample, this clone turned up once. The chain has TRBV7-2 and TRBJ2-5, with D tentatively TRBD1 (6 bases). The V and J ends lost 1 base and 5 bases respectively, with 14 bases between them. Germline CDR1 SGHTA, CDR2 FQGNSA. CDR3 length equals 15 residues. The CDR3 DNA is TGTGCCAGCAGCTTAGGGCCAGGGGTCGGGGAGACCCAGTACTTC. This sequence encodes CASSLGPGVGETQYF.

The rearrangement links TRBV18 to TRBJ1-2, with 7 bases that match TRBD1. The CDR3 length is 14 residues. Germline V CDR1 and CDR2: KGHSH, LQKENI. J gave up 4 bases and V 3 bases, and 5 bases lay outside the gene matches. Here the CDR3 DNA reads TGTGCCAGCTCACCGGGCAGGGGGTCCTATGGCTACACCTTC. It codes for CASSPGRGSYGYTF.

The chain is built from TRBV18 and TRBJ2-1; TRBD1 matches at 7 bases. V dropped 6 bases and J dropped 8; count of bases not matched to a gene: 10. Germline V gene lookup returns CDR1 KGHSH and CDR2 LQKENI. The CDR3 totals 14 residues. The chain's CDR3 is CASSLTGLGDEQFF. The CDR3 nucleotides are TGTGCCAGCTCCCTGACAGGGCTAGGGGATGAGCAGTTCTTC.

This chain links TRBV30 with TRBJ1-5; D is uncertain. V was shortened by 3 bases and J by 7 bases, with 13 bases between the two germline ends. This CDR3 is 13 amino acids long. Germline CDR1 GTSNPN, CDR2 SVGIG (reference sequence). CDR3 sequence reads: CAWSDGIWQPQHF. The CDR3 coding sequence is TGTGCCTGGAGCGACGGGATATGGCAGCCCCAGCATTTT.

The gene calls are TRBV29-1 and TRBJ2-3; TRBD2 might be the D (6 bases). The V end lost 1 base, the J end lost 0 bases, and 8 bases lay between the germline ends. The CDR3 is 14 residues long. CDR1 SQVTM and CDR2 ANQGSEA come from the germline V gene. CDR3 residues: CSVEVGTSTDTQYF. In DNA, the CDR3 is TGCAGCGTTGAAGTAGGGACTAGCACAGATACGCAGTATTTT.

CDR3 in amino acids: CASKGWDRENEQFF. Written as DNA, the CDR3 is TGTGCCAGTAAGGGTTGGGACAGGGAAAATGAGCAGTTCTTC. The chain employs TRBV19 and TRBJ2-1; 9 bases are a match to TRBD1. The CDR3 covers 14 residues. The germline CDR1 and CDR2 sequences are LNHDA and SQIVND (reference sequence). Trimming took 7 bases from V and 7 from J; bases not matched to a gene: 8.

A single count supports this clone. The chain uses TRBV2 and TRBJ1-5; TRBD1 might be the D (6 bases). The CDR3 is made up of 16 amino acids. The germline V and J ends were trimmed by 4 bases and 5 bases, with 18 bases remaining between them. Germline CDR1 reads SNHLY; CDR2 reads FYNNEI. CDR3 nucleotide sequence: TGTGCCAGCAGTGTAACCTGGACAGTCGTTGATCAGCCCCAGCATTTT. Residues: CASSVTWTVVDQPQHF.